This T cell receptor beta chain is from a study of blood T cell repertoires in COVID-19. The CDR3 covers 17 residues. J lost 0 bases, V lost 2 bases, and 2 bases had no gene match. Germline values: CDR1 MNHEY, CDR2 SVGEGT. Source study methods: Reference gene primer amplification gave nucleated cell count estimates. Libraries were prepared by immunoSEQ multiplex PCR; TCRdb keeps only in-frame clonotypes and omits some of them. Clone size and the V and J calls come from that table; the DNA yielded D and trimming. The sample lists some 73,000 clones, more than 65% seen once, with 25% to 30% in the top ten.

The receptor comes from a human donor in a cohort sampled during active COVID-19. This chain connects TRBV6-2 or TRBV6-3 to TRBJ2-2, with 11 bases identical to TRBD2. The sequencing sample was made of peripheral blood. CDR3 in DNA: TGTGCCAGCAGTTACATAGCGGGGGGGTCGAACACCGGGGAGCTGTTTTTT. This encodes CASSYIAGGSNTGELFF.